A selection of T cell receptor beta chains follows, all from one sample in a study of glioma-infiltrating T cells after dendritic cell vaccination. This table comes from immunoSEQ multiplex PCR, and its TCRdb copy is limited to in-frame clones, with some not included. The sample has tens of thousands of clones, roughly 91% seen once. The sample consisted of blood, taken after dendritic cell vaccination. The receptors were sampled from a human donor with glioblastoma. Both conserved end residues are part of each CDR3. The order of the fields is V gene, J gene, CDR3 protein.

v_call: TRBV11-2
j_call: TRBJ2-5
cdr3_aa: CASSYGNQETQYF

v_call: TRBV11-3
j_call: TRBJ2-3
cdr3_aa: CASSLGEVDTQYF

v_call: TRBV9
j_call: TRBJ2-3
cdr3_aa: CASAPSGDADTQYF

v_call: TRBV7-2
j_call: TRBJ2-1
cdr3_aa: CASSLSGSSYNEQFF

v_call: TRBV7-9
j_call: TRBJ2-7
cdr3_aa: CASSPSGTEFTEQYF

v_call: TRBV7-6
j_call: TRBJ1-3
cdr3_aa: CASSPTPRQTSGNTIYF

v_call: TRBV4-2
j_call: TRBJ1-2
cdr3_aa: CASSQRGGTEGYTF

v_call: TRBV5-1
j_call: TRBJ2-5
cdr3_aa: CASSYSLELETQYF

v_call: TRBV7-9
j_call: TRBJ1-1
cdr3_aa: CASSLPLFLNTEAFF

v_call: TRBV2
j_call: TRBJ1-5
cdr3_aa: CASSGSLGGNQPQHF

v_call: TRBV9
j_call: TRBJ2-2
cdr3_aa: CASSSTSLRTGELFF

v_call: TRBV5-4
j_call: TRBJ2-7
cdr3_aa: CASSLGQSSYEQYF

v_call: TRBV4-3
j_call: TRBJ2-5
cdr3_aa: CASSQDPGMETQYF

v_call: TRBV5-1
j_call: TRBJ2-7
cdr3_aa: CASSFGQARDSYEQYF

v_call: TRBV5-8
j_call: TRBJ1-4
cdr3_aa: CASTLGGTNDEKLFF

v_call: TRBV5-1
j_call: TRBJ2-5
cdr3_aa: CASSPGTSGGFQETQYF

v_call: TRBV5-5
j_call: TRBJ2-3
cdr3_aa: CASSLAGSPTDTQYF

v_call: TRBV19
j_call: TRBJ2-2
cdr3_aa: CASSIVGAGELFF

v_call: TRBV2
j_call: TRBJ2-3
cdr3_aa: CASSVRGGSDTQYF

v_call: TRBV9
j_call: TRBJ1-5
cdr3_aa: CASSVGGRDNQPQHF

v_call: TRBV6-5
j_call: TRBJ2-7
cdr3_aa: CASRSSGTGVYEQYF

v_call: TRBV10-3
j_call: TRBJ2-7
cdr3_aa: CAISETGNEQYF

v_call: TRBV5-1
j_call: TRBJ2-1
cdr3_aa: CASSFSGGAVNEQFF

v_call: TRBV14
j_call: TRBJ2-6
cdr3_aa: CASSQDDLYLMTGIISGANVLTF

v_call: TRBV6-6
j_call: TRBJ1-3
cdr3_aa: CASSYSGDRVDTIYF

v_call: TRBV5-1
j_call: TRBJ1-4
cdr3_aa: CASSTGGRHNEKLFF

v_call: TRBV5-1
j_call: TRBJ2-3
cdr3_aa: CASSWDYYTDTQYF

v_call: TRBV6-5
j_call: TRBJ1-2
cdr3_aa: CASRLDTLGGYTF

v_call: TRBV7-7
j_call: TRBJ2-1
cdr3_aa: CASSLVGGSYNEQFF

v_call: TRBV5-1
j_call: .
cdr3_aa: CASSPGGGSYEQYF

v_call: TRBV2
j_call: TRBJ1-5
cdr3_aa: CASRVWDEGRQPQHF

v_call: TRBV5-4
j_call: TRBJ2-2
cdr3_aa: CASSLGGTGELFF

v_call: TRBV5-4
j_call: TRBJ2-6
cdr3_aa: CASWLGGSGANVLTF

v_call: TRBV6-6
j_call: TRBJ2-7
cdr3_aa: CASSRGGLAFGEQYF

v_call: TRBV6-5
j_call: TRBJ2-3
cdr3_aa: CASSYGDSYFTDTQYF

v_call: TRBV6-1
j_call: TRBJ1-2
cdr3_aa: CASSEPGQGVYGYTF

v_call: TRBV18
j_call: TRBJ2-1
cdr3_aa: CASSPPGYNEQFF

v_call: TRBV27
j_call: TRBJ2-2
cdr3_aa: CASSSLIPGLGTGELFF

v_call: TRBV11-2
j_call: TRBJ1-3
cdr3_aa: CASSLAGSRNTIYF

v_call: TRBV7-3
j_call: TRBJ1-1
cdr3_aa: CASSLGQSNTEAFF

v_call: TRBV7-6
j_call: TRBJ2-7
cdr3_aa: CASSSTGHHYEQYF

v_call: TRBV7-9
j_call: TRBJ2-5
cdr3_aa: CASSPPGVETQYF

v_call: TRBV7-3
j_call: TRBJ2-1
cdr3_aa: CASSALGPGEQFF

v_call: TRBV10-1
j_call: TRBJ2-3
cdr3_aa: CASSDPVGLAVTDTQYF

v_call: TRBV14
j_call: TRBJ2-7
cdr3_aa: CASSLGTVTYEQYF

v_call: TRBV6-5
j_call: TRBJ2-7
cdr3_aa: CASTGGGAESYEQYF

v_call: TRBV19
j_call: TRBJ1-5
cdr3_aa: CASTQGNQPQHF